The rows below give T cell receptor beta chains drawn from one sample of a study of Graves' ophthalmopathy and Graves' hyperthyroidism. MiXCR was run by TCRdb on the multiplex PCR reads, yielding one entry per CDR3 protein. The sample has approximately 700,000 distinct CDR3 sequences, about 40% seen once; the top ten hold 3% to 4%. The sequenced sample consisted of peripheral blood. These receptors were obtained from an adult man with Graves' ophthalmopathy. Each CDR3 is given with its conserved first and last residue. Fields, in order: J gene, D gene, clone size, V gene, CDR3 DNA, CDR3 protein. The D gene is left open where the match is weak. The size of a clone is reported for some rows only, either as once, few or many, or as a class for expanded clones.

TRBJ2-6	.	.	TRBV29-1	TGCAGCAGTTCGGGAAGCCTCTCTGGGGCCAACGTCCTGACTTTC	CSSSGSLSGANVLTF
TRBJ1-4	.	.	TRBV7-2	TGTGCCAGCAGTCAAGATGGGCGGAGAAATGAAAAACTGTTTTTT	CASSQDGRRNEKLFF
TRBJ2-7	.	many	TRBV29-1	TGCAGCATTCAGCACAGGGTAGGGGGCGAGCAGTACTTC	CSIQHRVGGEQYF
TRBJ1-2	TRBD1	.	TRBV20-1	TGCAGTGCCACCTCCCCCAAAGGAAAGGGACAGGCTGACTATGGCTACACCTTC	CSATSPKGKGQADYGYTF
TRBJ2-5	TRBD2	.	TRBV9	TGTGCCAGCAGCGTTAGCGGGAGGGCCGGGCAGTACTTC	CASSVSGRAGQYF
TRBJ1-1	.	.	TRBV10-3	TGTGCCATCAGTGATATTTCGGGGGATACTGAAGCTTTCTTT	CAISDISGDTEAFF
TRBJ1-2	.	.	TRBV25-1	TGTGCCAGCAGTGATGACTCGACGGTTAACTATGGCTACACCTTC	CASSDDSTVNYGYTF
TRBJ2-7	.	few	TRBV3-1	TGTGCCAGCAGCCAGAGGGGCCAGAACGAGCAGTACTTC	CASSQRGQNEQYF
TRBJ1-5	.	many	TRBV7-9	TGTGCCAGCAGCCCAGTCGGGGGTCAGCCCCAGCATTTT	CASSPVGGQPQHF
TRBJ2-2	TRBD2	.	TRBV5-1	TGCGCCAGCAGCTTGGCCCTAGCGGGAGGGCCTGGCACCGGGGAGCTGTTTTTT	CASSLALAGGPGTGELFF
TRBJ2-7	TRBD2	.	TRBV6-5	TGTGCCAGCAGTTACGACCTAGCGGGGCCTTACGAGCAGTACTTC	CASSYDLAGPYEQYF
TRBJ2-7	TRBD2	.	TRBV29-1	TGCAGCACTCAAGGACTAGCGGGCTACGAGCAGTACTTC	CSTQGLAGYEQYF
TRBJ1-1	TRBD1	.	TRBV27	TGTGCCAGCAGTAACAGGGGAAACTACGCTGAAGCTTTCTTT	CASSNRGNYAEAFF
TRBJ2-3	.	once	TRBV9	TGTGCCAGCAGCGTAGCAGGAGGGGGCACAGATACGCAGTATTTT	CASSVAGGGTDTQYF
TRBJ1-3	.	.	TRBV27	TGTGCCAGCAGTTTTGGAGGTCGCGGAAACACCATATATTTT	CASSFGGRGNTIYF
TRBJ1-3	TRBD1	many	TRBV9	TGTGCCAGCAGCTCATCGGGACAGCTTGGAAACACCATATATTTT	CASSSSGQLGNTIYF
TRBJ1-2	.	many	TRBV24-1	TGTGCCACCCTGTGGTTTCCTGGCTACACCTTC	CATLWFPGYTF
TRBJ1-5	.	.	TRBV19	TGTGCCTGGAGTGTAAGGGCCCTTGGGGATCAGCCCCAGCATTTT	CAWSVRALGDQPQHF
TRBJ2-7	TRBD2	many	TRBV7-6	TGTGCCAGCAGCTTTAGGCGGGAGTCCTACGAGCAGTACTTC	CASSFRRESYEQYF
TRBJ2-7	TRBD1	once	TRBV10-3	TGTGCCATCAGCGCAACAGGGGAAGCGTACGAGCAGTACTTC	CAISATGEAYEQYF
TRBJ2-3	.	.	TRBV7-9	TGTGCCAGCAGCTTACGGGCCGGGGCCAGCACAGATACGCAGTATTTT	CASSLRAGASTDTQYF
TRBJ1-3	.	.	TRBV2	TGTGCCAGCAGTGATATGGAGGCATGGGGAAACACCATATATTTT	CASSDMEAWGNTIYF
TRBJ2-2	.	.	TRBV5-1	TGCGCCAGCAGCCCAACAGGGCCCGGGGAGCTGTTTTTT	CASSPTGPGELFF
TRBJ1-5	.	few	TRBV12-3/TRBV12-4	TGTGCCAGCAGTAACAACCAGGGTTTACAGCCCCAGCATTTT	CASSNNQGLQPQHF